What follows are 20 T cell receptor beta chains derived from one specimen sequenced in a study of T cells of healthy individuals. TCRdb passed the 5' RACE reads through MiXCR, listing each CDR3 protein once. Found here are 60,000 to 75,000 distinct CDR3 sequences, 15% to 20% of them singletons; the top ten hold around 5.1%. These receptors were obtained from a human donor in good health.

This clonotype was seen more than once but under ten times. The genes are TRBV24-1 and TRBJ2-3; 10 nucleotides line up with TRBD1. The length of the CDR3 is 15 residues. Germline CDR1 and CDR2: KGHDR and SFDVKD. The V segment lost 1 base and the J segment 5 bases; nucleotides outside the gene matches: 2. The CDR3 here is CATSDFGTGVDTQYF. CDR3 bases: TGTGCCACCAGTGATTTTGGGACAGGGGTAGATACGCAGTATTTT.

J is TRBJ2-5 and V is TRBV10-3, with 13 positions matching TRBD2. With V trimmed by 10 bases and J by 0 bases, 11 bases remained unmatched. Germline V gene sequence: CDR1 ENHRY, CDR2 SYGVKD. The CDR3 is made up of 17 amino acids. CDR3 coding DNA: TGTGCCACCCACCCCGGGACTAGCGGGGCCCACCAAGAGACCCAGTACTTC. The encoded protein is CATHPGTSGAHQETQYF.

In its sample, this clonotype was seen many times. The chain links TRBV20-1 to TRBJ1-2; D perhaps matches TRBD1 (5 bases). The CDR3 totals 13 residues. Trimming removed 6 bases at V and 4 bases at J, with 15 bases between. CDR1 is DFQATT and CDR2 is SNEGSKA in the germline V gene (reference sequence). The chain's CDR3 is CSANQRGFYGYTF. CDR3 nucleotides: TGCAGTGCAAACCAGCGGGGGTTCTATGGCTACACCTTC.

This clonotype was found many times. This chain connects TRBV7-2 to TRBJ2-1, with 9 bases aligning to TRBD1. With V trimmed by 2 bases and J by 8 bases, 10 bases remained unmatched. Germline loops: CDR1 SGHTA, CDR2 FQGNSA. The CDR3 spans 16 residues. The CDR3 nucleotides read TGTGCCAGCAGCTTAACTGTCGACAGGGGGGCCCATGAGCAGTTCTTC. This codes for CASSLTVDRGAHEQFF.

In this sample, this clonotype turned up many times. The V call is TRBV5-5, the J call TRBJ1-1; possible D gene TRBD1, 6 bases. The CDR3 extends over 15 amino acids. Germline CDR1 reads SGHKS; CDR2 reads YYEKEE (reference sequence). Trimming stripped 7 bases from V and 0 bases from J, with 16 bases between. CDR3 residues: CASRSQGSVNTEAFF. The CDR3 DNA reads TGTGCCAGCCGCTCTCAGGGGTCGGTGAACACTGAAGCTTTCTTT.

The rearrangement uses TRBV12-3 or TRBV12-4 and TRBJ2-7; no clear D. The CDR3 runs to 13 residues. V dropped 1 base and J dropped 2 bases, with 6 bases sitting between them. The CDR3 loop is CASSLGEAYEQYF. For the CDR3, the DNA is TGTGCCAGCAGTTTAGGTGAAGCCTACGAGCAGTACTTC.

V is TRBV3-1 and J is TRBJ1-2; tentative D call: TRBD1 (6 bases). There are 15 residues in the CDR3. Germline CDR1 reads LGHDT; CDR2 reads YNNKEL (reference sequence). The V gene lost 1 base and the J gene lost 10 bases, with 19 bases spanning the gap. This CDR3 is CASSQGTGTPTLYTF. DNA of the CDR3: TGTGCCAGCAGCCAAGGTACCGGGACACCGACCCTCTACACCTTC. Using reference TRBV3-1 and TRBJ1-2 for the parts outside the CDR3, the full variable domain is DTAVSQTPKYLVTQMGNDKSIKCEQNLGHDTMYWYKQDSKKFLKIMFSYNNKELIINETVPNRFSPKSPDKAHLNLHINSLELGDSAVYFCASSQGTGTPTLYTFGSGTRLTVV.

This clonotype was found once. V usage is TRBV5-1 and J usage is TRBJ2-5; 14 bases line up with TRBD2. Losses at the gene ends were 6 bases for V and 5 bases for J; bases not matched to a gene: 15. This CDR3 spans 18 amino acids. CDR1 SGHRS and CDR2 YFSETQ come from the germline V gene. The DNA of the CDR3 is TGCGCCAGCACCGATGGTGGGACTAGCGGGGGATTGGGCGAGACCCAGTACTTC. Its protein product is CASTDGGTSGGLGETQYF.

This clonotype was observed many times. The chain combines TRBV5-4 with TRBJ2-1, with no clear D. This CDR3 is built from 13 residues. V lost 2 bases to trimming and J lost 7 bases, with 10 bases between them. Germline-derived CDR1 and CDR2 are SGHNT and YYREEE (reference sequence). CDR3 in DNA: TGTGCCAGCAGCTTAGTCCCGACAAATGAGCAGTTCTTC. Translated: CASSLVPTNEQFF.

This chain connects TRBV7-9 to TRBJ2-7, with D possibly TRBD1 on 6 matching bases. The CDR3 is made up of 14 amino acids. Deletions cut 8 bases from V and 2 bases from J, with 16 bases between. The germline V gene has CDR1 SEHNR and CDR2 FQNEAQ (reference sequence). The chain's CDR3 is CASGDRTEPYEQYF. DNA for the CDR3: TGTGCCAGCGGGGATCGGACAGAACCCTACGAGCAGTACTTC. Full variable domain (outside the CDR3, taken from reference TRBV7-9 and TRBJ2-7): DTGVSQNPRHKITKRGQNVTFRCDPISEHNRLYWYRQTLGQGPEFLTYFQNEAQLEKSRLLSDRFSAERPKGSFSTLEIQRTEQGDSAMYLCASGDRTEPYEQYFGPGTRLTVT.

This clonotype has just a few counts. This chain connects TRBV11-2 to TRBJ2-7; 15 bases align to TRBD2. This CDR3 has 14 residues. Germline V CDR1 and CDR2: SGHAT, FQNNGV. Unmatched junction bases numbered 2, after V lost 5 bases and J lost 6 bases. Here the CDR3 DNA reads TGTGCCAGCAGCGGGGGACTAGCGGGGGGCGAGCAGTACTTC. It specifies CASSGGLAGGEQYF.

The J gene is TRBJ2-7, the V gene TRBV18; tentative D call: TRBD2 (6 bases). The CDR3 is made up of 19 amino acids. Trimming took 2 bases from V and 4 from J, leaving 27 bases between them. CDR1 KGHSH and CDR2 LQKENI come from the germline V gene. As DNA, the CDR3 is TGTGCCAGCTCACCAACTTTTCAAAGGCGGGGCGCAATACCTTACGAGCAGTACTTC. Translation: CASSPTFQRRGAIPYEQYF.

Ten or more counts support this clonotype. The chain has TRBV7-9 and TRBJ2-1; 10 nucleotides match TRBD1. This CDR3 spans 15 amino acids. V shed 5 bases and J 3 bases; nucleotides not matched to a gene: 4. Germline-derived CDR1 and CDR2 are SEHNR and FQNEAQ (reference sequence). The CDR3 nucleotides are TGTGCCAGCAGCGCGGACAGGGGGAACTACAATGAGCAGTTCTTC. As protein: CASSADRGNYNEQFF.

This clonotype was observed a handful of times. This rearrangement joins TRBV6-5 to TRBJ1-5; maybe TRBD1 (6 bases). V was pared by 5 bases and J by 0 bases, with 11 bases between. The CDR3 runs to 15 residues. Germline lookup yields CDR1 MNHEY and CDR2 SVGAGI. Here the CDR3 reads CASSRTVNSNQPQHF. The CDR3 DNA is TGTGCCAGCAGTAGGACAGTAAATAGCAATCAGCCCCAGCATTTT.

This clonotype was seen a handful of times. The V and J genes are TRBV7-9 and TRBJ2-7, with TRBD2 matching 10 bases. Germline-derived CDR1 and CDR2 are SEHNR and FQNEAQ (reference sequence). This CDR3 has 15 amino acids. Trimming removed 2 bases from V and 5 bases from J; junction bases left unmatched: 6. The CDR3 reads CASSLWASGSDEQYF. The CDR3 nucleotides read TGTGCCAGCAGCTTATGGGCTAGCGGGAGTGACGAGCAGTACTTC.

The V and J genes are TRBV5-1 and TRBJ2-4, with D maybe TRBD1 (5 bases). V dropped 0 bases and J dropped 6 bases, with 10 bases sitting between them. The CDR3 loop spans 14 amino acids. Germline V gene data show CDR1 as SGHRS and CDR2 as YFSETQ. This CDR3 reads CASSLGQGGNIQYF. The CDR3 bases are TGCGCCAGCAGCTTGGGGCAGGGCGGAAACATTCAGTACTTC.

The chain links TRBV20-1 to TRBJ1-2; D might be TRBD1 (5 bases). Between the trimmed V and J ends, which lost 6 bases and 7 bases, there was a span of 15 bases. The CDR3 has 12 amino acids. Germline V gives CDR1 DFQATT, CDR2 SNEGSKA (reference sequence). This CDR3 is CSASRGRGGYTF. CDR3 DNA sequence: TGCAGTGCGTCGAGGGGAAGAGGTGGCTACACCTTC.

This clonotype was observed a few times. The CDR3 region is CAVDLLGNQPQHF. The CDR3 nucleotides are TGTGCCGTGGACCTTTTGGGCAATCAGCCCCAGCATTTT. This chain connects TRBV28 to TRBJ1-5, with D uncertain. Trimming shortened V by 11 bases and J by 2 bases, and 13 bases separated the two germline ends. This CDR3 has 13 residues. Germline V gene data show CDR1 as MDHEN and CDR2 as SYDVKM.

About this clonotype itself: A read error may account for a junction end that differs from germline. This chain joins TRBV20-1 and TRBJ2-7, with D perhaps assigned TRBD1 or TRBD2 (5 bases each). Germline CDR1 and CDR2: DFQATT and SNEGSKA (reference sequence). The CDR3 has 13 residues. DNA of the CDR3: TGCAGTGCCAGAGGGGCAATTACCTACGAGCAGTACTTC. It is translated as CSARGAITYEQYF.

This clonotype was seen many times. V gene TRBV28 combines with J gene TRBJ2-7; D not resolved. This CDR3 has 12 amino acids. From germline, CDR1 is MDHEN and CDR2 SYDVKM. The V end was cut by 1 base, the J end by 4 bases, with 5 bases between. The CDR3 protein is CASSLYGYEQYF. In nucleotides, the CDR3 is TGTGCCAGCAGTTTATACGGTTACGAGCAGTACTTC.